A single T cell receptor (beta chain) is shown here with its context. The clone's antigen remains unknown. The record has no base qualities; no much larger clone is one base away. This sample was taken from a study of response to subunit inactivated influenza vaccine (dated by TCRdb to 2016 to 2018). Looking at the study overall: Deep quantitative T cell receptor repertoire profiling was used in the study to track responses to a trivalent subunit inactivated influenza vaccine. Study-wide conclusions, independent of this receptor: The authors suggested that each seasonal influenza vaccination may recruit only a limited number of new T cells.

V is shortened by 3 bases, J by 0 bases, and the region joining them spans 5 bases. From its cysteine to its phenylalanine, the CDR3 spans 13 amino acids. Only the CDR3 DNA is retained, 39 bases long and in frame from the first base. The library came from RT-PCR. This sample was sequenced with an Illumina HiSeq 2500. TCRdb trimmed public reads at Q25 via fastp, called clones via MiXCR and kept in-frame beta chains. Each record represents a unique CDR3 protein, reported with the most common genes and DNA among its rows. Present in this sample are more than 150,000 distinct CDR3 sequences, around 8.8% of which were seen just once. The top ten clonotypes cover under 13% of the sample.

Sequences were derived from non-naive T cells sorted from PBMCs, sampled on the day of vaccination. The cell subset or site label of this sample denotes: memory T cell fraction. This clonotype was sampled from a man between 45 and 60 years old who received an inactivated influenza vaccine. Donor details come from another sample of the same person, matched by shared clones. Recombination linked TRBV12-3 or TRBV12-4 to TRBJ2-5; no D segment can be confidently identified. The CDR3: CASSFYNQETQYF. The base sequence is TGTGCCAGCAGTTTTTACAACCAAGAGACCCAGTACTTC.